A selection of T cell receptor beta chains follows, all from one sample in a study of shared clonotypes between healthy human individuals. Repertoires were generated with immunoSEQ multiplex PCR, while TCRdb's copy carries only in-frame clones and drops some. The sample includes more than 2 million clones, about 94% of them seen just once. Specimen: naive CD8+ T cells sorted from blood. These receptors originate from a man in his late teens or twenties in good health. The CDR3 runs from the conserved cysteine through the conserved F or W. The D gene is left open where the match is weak. Clone size is given for some rows only: seen once, a few or many times, or a class if the clone is expanded.

j_call clone_size v_call cdr3_length d_call cdr3_aa cdr3_nt
TRBJ2-5 . TRBV30 15 TRBD2 CAWSPWREWGETQYF TGTGCCTGGAGCCCATGGCGGGAGTGGGGTGAGACCCAGTACTTC
TRBJ2-7 . TRBV5-5 13 . CASSFFPEYEQYF TGTGCCAGCAGCTTTTTCCCAGAATACGAGCAGTACTTC
TRBJ2-4 . TRBV7-9 15 . CASSFTGYGKNIQYF TGTGCCAGCAGCTTCACAGGGTATGGCAAAAACATTCAGTACTTC
TRBJ2-5 . TRBV5-1 15 . CASSFRGGQQETQYF TGCGCCAGCAGCTTCCGGGGAGGACAGCAAGAGACCCAGTACTTC
TRBJ2-5 . TRBV7-6 14 . CASSPNKYQETQYF TGTGCCAGCAGCCCGAACAAGTACCAAGAGACCCAGTACTTC
TRBJ2-5 . TRBV7-9 13 . CASSFGGVETQYF TGTGCCAGCAGCTTTGGGGGAGTGGAGACCCAGTACTTC
TRBJ2-7 . TRBV5-6 14 TRBD1 CASSFGTGSYEQYF TGTGCCAGCAGCTTCGGGACAGGATCCTACGAGCAGTACTTC
TRBJ2-7 . TRBV5-4 12 . CASSFLGYEQYF TGTGCCAGCAGCTTCCTGGGCTACGAGCAGTACTTC
TRBJ2-1 . TRBV11-3 13 . CASSFRTDDEQFF TGTGCCAGCAGCTTCAGGACAGACGATGAGCAGTTCTTC
TRBJ2-1 . TRBV4-1 15 . CASSQTPGTYNEQFF TGCGCCAGCAGCCAAACTCCAGGGACCTACAATGAGCAGTTCTTC
TRBJ1-2 . TRBV27 14 . CASSLFAGADGYTF TGTGCCAGCAGTTTATTCGCAGGGGCCGATGGCTACACCTTC
TRBJ2-1 . TRBV11-3 15 . CASSLAPGSYNEQFF TGTGCCAGCAGCTTAGCCCCGGGCTCCTACAATGAGCAGTTCTTC
TRBJ1-6 few TRBV6-4 13 . CASSDQFGSPLHF TGTGCCAGCAGTGACCAGTTTGGTTCACCCCTCCACTTT
TRBJ1-1 once TRBV18 12 . CASSRADTEAFF TGTGCCAGCTCGCGGGCGGACACTGAAGCTTTCTTT
TRBJ2-1 . TRBV12-5 13 TRBD2 CASGFAGDNEQFF TGTGCTAGTGGTTTTGCGGGAGACAATGAGCAGTTCTTC
TRBJ2-7 . TRBV6-5 13 . CASSTGSSYEQYF TGTGCCAGCAGTACGGGGAGCTCCTACGAGCAGTACTTC
TRBJ2-2 . TRBV11-2 13 . CASSYDLVGELFF TGTGCCAGCAGCTACGACCTGGTCGGGGAGCTGTTTTTT
TRBJ2-7 . TRBV6-5 11 . CASSYGFEQYF TGTGCCAGCAGTTATGGATTCGAGCAGTACTTC
TRBJ2-7 . TRBV10-2 13 . CASSTYGGYEQYF TGCGCCAGCAGTACCTATGGAGGCTACGAGCAGTACTTC
TRBJ2-5 . TRBV5-4 16 TRBD2 CASSLEGSGRQETQYF TGTGCCAGCAGCTTGGAGGGTAGCGGGAGGCAAGAGACCCAGTACTTC
TRBJ1-4 . TRBV28 14 . CASSLMGAGEKLFF TGTGCCAGCAGTTTAATGGGGGCTGGAGAAAAACTGTTTTTT
TRBJ2-5 . TRBV4-3 15 . CASSQDPGHAETQYF TGCGCCAGCAGCCAAGACCCGGGACATGCAGAGACCCAGTACTTC
TRBJ1-5 . TRBV4-1 14 . CASSQGIGVQPQHF TGCGCCAGCAGCCAAGGTATAGGGGTCCAGCCCCAGCATTTT
TRBJ2-7 . TRBV6-5 15 TRBD1 CASSYGTGTSYEQYF TGTGCCAGCAGCTACGGGACAGGTACTTCCTACGAGCAGTACTTC
TRBJ1-4 once TRBV9 15 . CASSLGTASNEKLFF TGTGCCAGCAGCCTCGGGACGGCTTCTAATGAAAAACTGTTTTTT
TRBJ2-1 . TRBV10-2 13 . CASSEDTYNEQFF TGCGCCAGCAGTGAGGACACGTACAATGAGCAGTTCTTC
TRBJ2-1 once TRBV5-1 15 TRBD1 CASSLETGTANEQFF TGCGCCAGCAGCTTGGAGACCGGGACAGCTAATGAGCAGTTCTTC
TRBJ2-6 . TRBV7-2 18 TRBD1 CASSGILWDSSGANVLTF TGTGCCAGCAGCGGTATTCTGTGGGACAGCTCTGGGGCCAACGTCCTGACTTTC
TRBJ2-7 . TRBV7-2 14 TRBD2 CASSLGGGPYEQYF TGTGCCAGCAGCTTAGGCGGGGGACCCTACGAGCAGTACTTC
TRBJ2-1 . TRBV7-9 14 TRBD1 CASSLGGLDYEQFF TGTGCCAGCAGCCTAGGGGGCTTGGACTATGAGCAGTTCTTC
TRBJ1-3 . TRBV10-2 15 . CASSKQEFSGNTIYF TGCGCCAGCAGTAAGCAGGAATTCTCTGGAAACACCATATATTTT
TRBJ1-3 . TRBV6-5 15 TRBD1 CASSYGTGTGNTIYF TGTGCCAGCAGTTACGGGACAGGCACTGGAAACACCATATATTTT
TRBJ1-3 . TRBV27 15 . CASSLSVGAGNTIYF TGTGCCAGCAGTTTATCTGTAGGGGCTGGAAACACCATATATTTT
TRBJ2-3 . TRBV19 13 . CASSILSADTQYF TGTGCCAGTAGTATACTCTCGGCAGATACGCAGTATTTT
TRBJ2-7 . TRBV6-1 15 . CASSESQTSWTSRYF TGTGCCAGCAGTGAAAGTCAGACTTCATGGACCTCCAGGTACTTC
TRBJ1-1 . TRBV7-9 13 . CASSFMLSTEAFF TGTGCCAGCAGCTTCATGTTATCGACTGAAGCTTTCTTT
TRBJ1-6 . TRBV7-2 15 TRBD1 CASSSGQSSFSPLHF TGTGCCAGCAGCTCGGGACAGTCAAGTTTTTCACCCCTCCACTTT
TRBJ2-5 once TRBV7-9 15 TRBD2 CASSFLAGGLETQYF TGTGCCAGCAGCTTTCTAGCGGGAGGGCTAGAGACCCAGTACTTC
TRBJ1-4 . TRBV7-9 13 . CASSPITNEKLFF TGTGCCAGCAGCCCTATAACTAATGAAAAACTGTTTTTT
TRBJ1-5 . TRBV6-5 15 . CASRRDGNSNQPQHF TGTGCCAGCAGACGGGACGGAAATAGCAATCAGCCCCAGCATTTT
TRBJ2-7 . TRBV5-6 13 TRBD2 CASSLLWGGEQYF TGTGCCAGCAGCTTGTTATGGGGGGGCGAGCAGTACTTC
TRBJ2-7 . TRBV4-1 15 . CASSQRRDSPYEQYF TGCGCCAGCAGCCAAAGGAGGGACAGCCCCTACGAGCAGTACTTC